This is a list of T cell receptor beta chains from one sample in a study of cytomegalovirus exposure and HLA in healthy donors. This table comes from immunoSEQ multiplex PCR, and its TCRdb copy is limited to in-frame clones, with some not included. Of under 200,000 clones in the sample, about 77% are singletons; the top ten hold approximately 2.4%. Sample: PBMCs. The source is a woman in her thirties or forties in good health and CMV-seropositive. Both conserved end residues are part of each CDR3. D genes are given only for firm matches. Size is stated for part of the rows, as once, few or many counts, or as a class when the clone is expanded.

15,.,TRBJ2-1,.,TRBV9,CASSDPGGAMDEQFF,TGTGCCAGCAGCGATCCTGGGGGGGCCATGGATGAGCAGTTCTTC
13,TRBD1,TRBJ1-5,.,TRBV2,CASSPTGNQPQHF,TGTGCCAGCAGTCCGACAGGGAATCAGCCCCAGCATTTT
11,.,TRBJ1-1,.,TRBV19,CATRQNTEAFF,TGTGCCACCCGACAGAACACTGAAGCTTTCTTT
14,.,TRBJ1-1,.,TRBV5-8,CASSLAVANTEAFF,TGTGCCAGCAGCTTGGCCGTGGCGAACACTGAAGCTTTCTTT
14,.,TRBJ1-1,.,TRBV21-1,CASTGGVGNTEAFF,TGTGCCAGCACCGGAGGGGTGGGGAACACTGAAGCTTTCTTT
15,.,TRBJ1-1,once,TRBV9,CASSAQTGPNTEAFF,TGTGCCAGCAGCGCTCAGACAGGACCGAACACTGAAGCTTTCTTT
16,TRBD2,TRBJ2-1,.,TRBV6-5,CASSYSGSGSKNEQFF,TGTGCCAGCAGTTACTCGGGTAGCGGGAGCAAAAATGAGCAGTTCTTC
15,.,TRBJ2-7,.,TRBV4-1,CASSPIRDSSYEQYF,TGCGCCAGCAGCCCGATCCGGGACTCCTCCTACGAGCAGTACTTC
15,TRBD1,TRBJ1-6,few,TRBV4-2,CASSQIDRGHSPLHF,TGTGCCAGCAGCCAGATCGACAGGGGGCATTCACCCCTCCACTTT
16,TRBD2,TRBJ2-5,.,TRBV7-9,CASSHRRGRALETQYF,TGTGCCAGCAGCCACAGGCGCGGGAGGGCCCTGGAGACCCAGTACTTC
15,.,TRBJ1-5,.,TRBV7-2,CASSLGGQLNQPQHF,TGTGCCAGCAGCTTAGGGGGACAACTCAATCAGCCCCAGCATTTT
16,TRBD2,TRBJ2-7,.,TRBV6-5,CASSYSLAGGPYEQYF,TGTGCCAGCAGTTACTCCCTAGCGGGAGGGCCCTACGAGCAGTACTTC
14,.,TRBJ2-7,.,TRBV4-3,CASSPDYPTYEQYF,TGCGCCAGCAGCCCTGACTATCCGACCTACGAGCAGTACTTC
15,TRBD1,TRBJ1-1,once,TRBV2,CASSDQGGKATEAFF,TGTGCCAGCAGTGATCAAGGGGGCAAAGCCACTGAAGCTTTCTTT
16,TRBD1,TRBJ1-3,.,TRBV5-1,CASSWTGADSGNTIYF,TGCGCCAGCAGCTGGACAGGGGCGGATTCGGGAAACACCATATATTTT
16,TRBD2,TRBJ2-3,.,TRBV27,CASSSGLAGLADTQYF,TGTGCCAGCAGTTCGGGACTAGCGGGGCTCGCGGATACGCAGTATTTT
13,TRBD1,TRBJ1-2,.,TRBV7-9,CASSRQGTYGYTF,TGTGCCAGCTCCCGACAGGGGACCTATGGCTACACCTTC
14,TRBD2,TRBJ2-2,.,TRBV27,CASRPTGGGGELFF,TGTGCCAGCAGGCCGACGGGGGGTGGCGGGGAGCTGTTTTTT
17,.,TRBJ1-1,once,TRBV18,CASSPPLNGGLVGEAFF,TGTGCCAGCTCACCACCCCTGAACGGAGGGCTGGTGGGTGAAGCTTTCTTT
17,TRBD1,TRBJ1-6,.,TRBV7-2,CASSLGSAGGADSPLHF,TGTGCCAGCAGCTTAGGGTCGGCAGGGGGAGCGGACTCACCCCTCCACTTT
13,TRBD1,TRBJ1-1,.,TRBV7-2,CASSSIDRGDAFF,TGTGCCAGCAGCTCTATAGACAGGGGCGACGCTTTCTTT
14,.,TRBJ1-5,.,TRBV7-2,CASSFRGGNQPQHF,TGTGCCAGCAGCTTCAGGGGAGGCAATCAGCCCCAGCATTTT
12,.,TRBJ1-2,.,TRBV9,CASSTGFYGYTF,TGCGCCAGCAGTACAGGTTTCTATGGCTACACCTTC
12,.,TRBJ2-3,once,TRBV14,CASSQVRDTQYF,TGTGCCAGCAGCCAAGTCAGGGATACGCAGTATTTT
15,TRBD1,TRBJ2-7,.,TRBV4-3,CASSQVLDRNYEQYF,TGCGCCAGCAGCCAAGTCTTGGACAGGAACTACGAGCAGTACTTC
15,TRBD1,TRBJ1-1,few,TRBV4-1,CASSQGTGADTEAFF,TGCGCCAGCAGCCAGGGAACAGGGGCGGACACTGAAGCTTTCTTT
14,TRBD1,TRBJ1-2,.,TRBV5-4,CASSLDRGQSGYTF,TGTGCCAGCAGCTTGGACAGGGGGCAAAGTGGCTACACCTTC
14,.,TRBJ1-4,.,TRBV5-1,CASSLGQENEKLFF,TGCGCCAGCAGCTTGGGACAGGAGAATGAAAAACTGTTTTTT
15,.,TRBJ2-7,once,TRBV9,CASSVGGDFSYEQYF,TGTGCCAGCAGCGTAGGCGGGGATTTCTCCTACGAGCAGTACTTC